This TCR beta chain stems from a study of cytomegalovirus exposure and HLA in healthy donors. With regard to this clone: What it binds is not known.

Per germline, CDR1 MNHEY and CDR2 SMNVEV (reference sequence). V was trimmed by 6 bases and J by 3 bases, leaving 24 bases between them. The CDR3 has 17 residues. General study findings and limits: In an earlier analysis, productive rearrangement rates for most beta V segments clustered near 87% or 30%. The authors later linked a missense DCLRE1C variant to TCR beta V- and J-gene trimming.

Both 60 Vbeta primers and 13 Jbeta primers went into the PCR. The repertoire was sequenced with immunoSEQ multiplex PCR; TCRdb's copy has only in-frame clones and lacks some. This table holds about 200,000 clones. This TCR came from a boy aged 5-17 years in good health and CMV-seronegative. Sequencing input: PBMCs. This chain joins TRBV27 and TRBJ2-7, with D possibly being TRBD2 (6 bases). The CDR3 region has the DNA TGTGCCAGCAGGGAGGGGCTAGAGCTGCAGGGATACTACGAGCAGTACTTC. This gives the protein CASREGLELQGYYEQYF.